This is a list of T cell receptor beta chains from one sample in a study of cytomegalovirus exposure and HLA in healthy donors. Libraries were prepared by immunoSEQ multiplex PCR; TCRdb keeps only in-frame clonotypes and omits some of them. The sample has roughly 130,000 clones, around three quarters seen once. Sequenced sample: PBMCs. These receptors came from a man between 18 and 35 years old in good health and CMV-seronegative. CDR3s include the opening cysteine and the closing phenylalanine or tryptophan. Fields, in order: D gene, V gene, J gene, clone size, CDR3 protein, CDR3 DNA. D genes are given only for firm matches. Clone size appears in some rows only: once, few, many, or a class for an expanded clone.

NA	TRBV30	TRBJ1-6	NA	CAWSPTGQSLHF	TGTGCCTGGAGTCCAACCGGACAGTCCCTCCACTTT
NA	TRBV19	TRBJ2-2	NA	CASSIVLQIQNTGELFF	TGTGCCAGTAGTATAGTCCTTCAGATCCAGAACACCGGGGAGCTGTTTTTT
TRBD1	TRBV5-1	TRBJ2-6	NA	CASKMVGQGANSGANVLTF	TGCGCCAGCAAGATGGTCGGACAGGGGGCAAACTCTGGGGCCAACGTCCTGACTTTC
NA	TRBV11-2	TRBJ2-3	NA	CASSLDRSTDTQYF	TGTGCCAGCAGCTTAGACAGGAGCACAGATACGCAGTATTTT
TRBD2	TRBV7-9	TRBJ2-7	few	CSSSPSGSEQYF	TGTTCCAGCAGCCCCAGCGGGAGTGAGCAGTACTTC
TRBD1	TRBV5-1	TRBJ2-7	NA	CASSGQAYEQYF	TGCGCCAGCAGCGGACAGGCCTACGAGCAGTACTTC
NA	TRBV5-4	TRBJ1-4	NA	CASSYGTTNEKLFF	TGTGCCAGCAGCTACGGGACAACTAATGAAAAACTGTTTTTT
NA	TRBV18	TRBJ1-5	NA	CASSPPIQGVPQHF	TGTGCCAGCTCACCACCTATACAGGGAGTACCCCAGCATTTT
TRBD2	TRBV6-4	TRBJ2-1	once	CASSRDYLGSTNEQFF	TGTGCCAGCAGCCGGGACTATCTCGGGTCCACGAATGAGCAGTTCTTC
TRBD1	TRBV9	TRBJ2-5	NA	CASSPQQGETQYF	TGTGCCAGCAGCCCACAACAGGGGGAGACCCAGTACTTC
TRBD2	TRBV11-2	TRBJ2-2	NA	CASSPGLRGGTGELFF	TGTGCCAGCAGCCCGGGACTAAGAGGCGGCACCGGGGAGCTGTTTTTT
NA	TRBV28	TRBJ2-7	NA	CASNPGGGILSYEQYF	TGTGCCAGCAACCCAGGTGGAGGTATCCTCTCCTACGAGCAGTACTTC
NA	TRBV28	TRBJ2-7	NA	CASRAQGYEQYF	TGTGCCAGCAGGGCTCAGGGTTACGAGCAGTACTTC
NA	TRBV19	TRBJ2-5	once	CASSRGGGSYQETQYF	TGTGCCAGTAGCCGGGGAGGAGGGTCGTACCAAGAGACCCAGTACTTC
TRBD2	TRBV15	TRBJ2-2	NA	CATSRPRSSGSLTGELFF	TGTGCCACCAGCAGACCCCGGAGTAGCGGGAGTTTGACCGGGGAGCTGTTTTTT
TRBD1	TRBV2	TRBJ2-3	NA	CASTGRGRPDTQYF	TGTGCCAGCACAGGCAGGGGGCGTCCAGATACGCAGTATTTT
TRBD1	TRBV30	TRBJ1-5	NA	CAWSTQGNQPQHF	TGTGCCTGGAGTACACAGGGGAATCAGCCCCAGCATTTT
NA	TRBV21-1	TRBJ1-5	NA	CASSKVGGQYSNQPQHF	TGTGCCAGCAGCAAAGTGGGCGGACAGTATAGCAATCAGCCCCAGCATTTT
NA	TRBV5-4	TRBJ2-2	NA	CASSFRQTNTGELFF	TGTGCCAGCAGCTTCCGACAGACGAACACCGGGGAGCTGTTTTTT
NA	TRBV11-2	TRBJ1-1	NA	CASSILGGNTEAFF	TGTGCCAGCAGCATACTTGGAGGGAACACTGAAGCTTTCTTT
TRBD1	TRBV4-2	TRBJ2-2	NA	CASSLETGVPGELFF	TGTGCCAGCAGCCTGGAGACAGGGGTTCCCGGGGAGCTGTTTTTT
TRBD2	TRBV5-1	TRBJ2-3	NA	CASNPSGRSTDTQYF	TGCGCCAGCAATCCTAGCGGACGATCCACAGATACGCAGTATTTT
NA	TRBV25-1	TRBJ2-7	NA	CASSRAYEQYF	TGTGCCAGTTCCAGGGCCTACGAGCAGTACTTC
TRBD2	TRBV6-1	TRBJ2-1	NA	CAIAPGLVNEQFF	TGTGCCATCGCTCCGGGACTAGTCAATGAGCAGTTCTTC
TRBD2	TRBV7-9	TRBJ2-5	NA	CASSWTSGPQETQYF	TGTGCCAGCAGCTGGACTAGCGGCCCCCAAGAGACCCAGTACTTC
TRBD2	TRBV6-5	TRBJ2-1	NA	CASSSRGSNEQFF	TGTGCCAGCAGTTCGCGCGGGAGCAATGAGCAGTTCTTC
TRBD2	TRBV6-1	TRBJ2-1	few	CASSRTSGMGNEQFF	TGTGCCAGCAGCAGGACTAGCGGGATGGGGAATGAGCAGTTCTTC
NA	TRBV27	TRBJ1-5	NA	CASSRGYSNQPQHF	TGTGCCAGCAGCAGGGGTTATAGCAATCAGCCCCAGCATTTT
TRBD2	TRBV27	TRBJ2-1	NA	CASSLSNRGRGEQFF	TGTGCCAGCAGTTTATCGAACCGCGGGAGGGGCGAGCAGTTCTTC
TRBD1	TRBV11-2	TRBJ2-4	NA	CASSEPTGSQYF	TGTGCCAGCAGTGAGCCGACAGGGTCGCAGTACTTC
TRBD1	TRBV30	TRBJ1-5	few	CAWSVPDRAYQPQHF	TGTGCCTGGAGTGTACCAGACAGGGCATATCAGCCCCAGCATTTT
TRBD2	TRBV10-3	TRBJ2-7	NA	CAISGASGMDYEQYF	TGTGCCATCAGTGGGGCTAGCGGGATGGATTACGAGCAGTACTTC
TRBD1	TRBV30	TRBJ2-1	NA	CAWMFGTDSYNEQFF	TGTGCCTGGATGTTTGGGACAGATTCCTACAATGAGCAGTTCTTC
NA	TRBV4-1	TRBJ2-2	NA	CASSQDRGGFRELFF	TGCGCCAGCAGCCAAGATAGGGGGGGGTTTCGGGAGCTGTTTTTT
TRBD1	TRBV11-1	TRBJ2-1	NA	CASSLGQGNEQFF	TGTGCCAGCAGCTTAGGACAGGGGAATGAGCAGTTCTTC
TRBD2	TRBV18	TRBJ2-5	NA	CASSPLAGGIQETQYF	TGTGCCAGCTCACCCCTAGCGGGAGGTATACAAGAGACCCAGTACTTC
NA	TRBV29-1	TRBJ1-2	once	CSAGGGGEGYTF	TGCAGCGCTGGGGGGGGCGGTGAAGGCTACACCTTC
NA	TRBV4-1	TRBJ1-5	few	CASSHSTGELNLRWGNQPQHF	TGCGCCAGCAGCCACTCGACAGGAGAGCTGAATCTGCGGTGGGGCAATCAGCCCCAGCATTTT
NA	TRBV9	TRBJ2-3	medium-sized	CASSVEGLITDTQYF	TGTGCCAGCAGCGTAGAGGGACTGATCACAGATACGCAGTATTTT
NA	TRBV2	TRBJ1-2	NA	CASRGTPRTNYGYTF	TGTGCCAGCAGGGGGACACCTCGTACTAACTATGGCTACACCTTC
NA	TRBV28	TRBJ1-3	NA	CATLNRRGNTIYF	TGTGCCACTCTAAACCGTCGGGGAAACACCATATATTTT
NA	TRBV14	TRBJ2-2	NA	CASSYRQATGELFF	TGTGCCAGCAGTTACCGACAGGCCACCGGGGAGCTGTTTTTT
TRBD1	TRBV7-9	TRBJ1-2	few	CASSLTGGYGYTF	TGTGCCAGCAGCTTAACAGGGGGCTATGGCTACACCTTC
TRBD2	TRBV12-5	TRBJ2-1	NA	CASGFGGTGLAARGRSYNEQFF	TGTGCTAGTGGTTTTGGCGGTACGGGACTAGCGGCCCGCGGGAGGTCCTACAATGAGCAGTTCTTC
NA	TRBV7-2	TRBJ1-1	NA	CASSLSRENTEAFF	TGTGCCAGCAGCTTGAGTCGGGAGAACACTGAAGCTTTCTTT
TRBD2	TRBV4-2	TRBJ2-1	NA	CASSLSLTSGSDNEQFF	TGTGCCAGCAGCCTGTCCCTAACTAGCGGGAGTGACAATGAGCAGTTCTTC
TRBD2	TRBV11-3	TRBJ2-3	NA	CASSLGLAGVGDTQYF	TGTGCCAGCAGCTTAGGACTAGCGGGAGTGGGAGATACGCAGTATTTT
TRBD2	TRBV7-2	TRBJ2-5	few	CASSWGGLQETQYF	TGTGCCAGCAGCTGGGGGGGACTTCAAGAGACCCAGTACTTC
NA	TRBV5-4	TRBJ2-2	NA	CASSPAGPTNTGELFF	TGTGCCAGCAGCCCCGCGGGACCGACGAACACCGGGGAGCTGTTTTTT
NA	TRBV7-6	TRBJ1-3	few	CASSFLVGSGNTIYF	TGTGCCAGCAGCTTCCTAGTGGGTTCTGGAAACACCATATATTTT
TRBD2	TRBV18	TRBJ2-1	NA	CASSELAGGPRAYNEQFF	TGTGCCAGCTCAGAACTAGCGGGAGGGCCTCGTGCCTACAATGAGCAGTTCTTC
TRBD2	TRBV29-1	TRBJ2-1	NA	CSLQTSGRTSSYNEQFF	TGCAGCCTACAGACTAGCGGGAGGACGAGCTCCTACAATGAGCAGTTCTTC